The 13 T cell receptor beta chains below were found in one sample sequenced in a study of CD8+CD57+ T cells in acquired aplastic anemia. Patients picked for sequencing had shown CD8+CD57+ cell expansion detected by flow cytometry. Profiling of TCR beta VDJ combinations and CDR3 sequences used genomic DNA as template. TCRdb re-derived calls from the reads in MiXCR, one entry per CDR3 protein. Among 300,000 or so distinct CDR3 sequences listed, approximately 58% were seen once. Sequenced input: sorted CD4+, CD8+, or CD8+CD57+ T cells (not recorded which) from PBMCs. The receptors originated from a human donor with aplastic anemia.

V is TRBV7-3 and J is TRBJ1-1, with a tentative D call TRBD1 (5 bases). V lost 6 bases and J lost 6, with 20 bases in between. CDR1 is SGHTA, CDR2 FQGTGA, per germline. The length of the CDR3 is 15 residues. The CDR3 reads CASSQQPGARAEAFF. The CDR3 DNA sequence: TGTGCCAGCAGTCAACAACCCGGGGCGAGGGCTGAAGCTTTCTTT.

This clonotype has at least ten counts. The chain recombines TRBV19 with TRBJ2-5, with 9 bases identical to TRBD2. Germline CDR1 reads LNHDA; CDR2 reads SQIVND (reference sequence). The V and J ends lost 5 bases and 5 bases, in that order; junction bases with no gene match: 9. The CDR3 is made up of 15 amino acids. The chain's CDR3 is CASSDSGRGLETQYF. Written as DNA, the CDR3 is TGTGCCAGTAGTGATAGCGGGAGAGGGCTGGAGACCCAGTACTTC.

This clonotype was seen ten or more times. The chain links TRBV3-1 to TRBJ1-6, with unresolved D. Trimming removed 1 base from V and 9 bases from J, with 10 bases in between. Germline CDR1 reads LGHDT; CDR2 reads YNNKEL (reference sequence). The CDR3 covers 14 residues. The CDR3 DNA reads TGTGCCAGCAGCCAAGGGACGACGGGTTCACCCCTCCACTTT. Translating gives CASSQGTTGSPLHF.

The V call is TRBV28, the J call TRBJ1-2; unclear D gene. Germline CDR1 MDHEN, CDR2 SYDVKM. Trimming removed 5 bases from V and 4 bases from J, with 11 bases in between. There are 13 residues in the CDR3. The CDR3 DNA is TGTGCCAGCAGTCCACCCGCCGTCTATGGCTACACCTTC. This sequence encodes CASSPPAVYGYTF.

Points on this clonotype: One end of the junction does not line up with germline, which may come from a read error. The V call is TRBV5-1, the J call TRBJ1-6; D remains ambiguous. The germline gives CDR1 SGHRS, CDR2 YFSETQ. This CDR3 spans 14 amino acids. CDR3 loop: CASSTAAAGSPPHF. The CDR3 bases are TGCGCCAGCAGCACAGCAGCGGCTGGTTCACCCCCCCACTTT. Complete variable domain (other parts from reference TRBV5-1 and TRBJ1-6): KAGVTQTPRYLIKTRGQQVTLSCSPISGHRSVSWYQQTPGQGLQFLFEYFSETQRNKGNFPGRFSGRQFSNSRSEMNVSTLELGDSALYLCASSTAAAGSPPHFGNGTRLTVT.

This clonotype was picked up many times. This chain uses TRBV24-1 with TRBJ2-7, with unresolved D. Germline assignment: CDR1 KGHDR and CDR2 SFDVKD. V shed 3 bases and J shed 3 bases, with 14 bases lying between them. The CDR3 covers 15 residues. DNA for the CDR3: TGTGCCACCAGTGATGCCCTCGTCAGTGTCTACGAGCAGTACTTC. Translation: CATSDALVSVYEQYF.

In the case of this clonotype: Given the absence of the conserved phenylalanine or tryptophan at the CDR3 end, a read error is likely. The V and J genes are TRBV19 and TRBJ2-3; TRBD1 might be the D (6 bases). This CDR3 is 15 amino acids long. V was shortened by 0 bases and J by 5 bases, with 12 bases between the two germline ends. The germline V gene has CDR1 LNHDA and CDR2 SQIVND (reference sequence). In nucleotides, the CDR3 is TGTGCCAGTAGTATAGATGGGGGCACGGGAGATACGCAGTATCTT. Its translation: CASSIDGGTGDTQYL.

The CDR3 region is CASSLQVGVDYGYTF. In DNA, the CDR3 is TGTGCCAGCAGTTTACAGGTCGGAGTAGACTATGGCTACACCTTC. The chain links TRBV12-3 or TRBV12-4 to TRBJ1-2; D is uncertain. V dropped 2 bases and J dropped 3 bases, with 13 bases sitting between them. This CDR3 comprises 15 residues.

This clonotype has ten or more counts. The chain links TRBV5-5 to TRBJ2-7; the D gene is possibly TRBD1 (6 bases). This CDR3 is built from 15 residues. Germline-derived CDR1 and CDR2 are SGHKS and YYEKEE (reference sequence). Trimming removed 3 bases from V and 2 bases from J, with 15 bases in between. The CDR3 DNA sequence: TGTGCCAGCAGCTGGGGATGGACAGAGACCTACGAGCAGTACTTC. As protein: CASSWGWTETYEQYF.

The chain couples TRBV5-1 to TRBJ1-1, with 8 positions matching TRBD1. Germline lookup yields CDR1 SGHRS and CDR2 YFSETQ. This CDR3 spans 15 amino acids. Losses at the gene ends were 0 bases for V and 6 bases for J; bases not matched to a gene: 7. The CDR3 DNA reads TGCGCCAGCAGCTTGGTTGTAGCAGGGGGCTCTGAAGCTTTCTTT. Protein sequence: CASSLVVAGGSEAFF. Based on the CDR3 plus reference TRBV5-1 and TRBJ1-1, the full variable domain is KAGVTQTPRYLIKTRGQQVTLSCSPISGHRSVSWYQQTPGQGLQFLFEYFSETQRNKGNFPGRFSGRQFSNSRSEMNVSTLELGDSALYLCASSLVVAGGSEAFFGQGTRLTVV.

This clonotype has a handful of counts. The chain carries TRBV7-3 and TRBJ1-1; unclear D gene. Germline V gives CDR1 SGHTA, CDR2 FQGTGA. Trimming removed 5 bases from V and 1 base from J, with 8 bases in between. The CDR3 is made up of 13 amino acids. CDR3 sequence: CASSIGGNTEAFF. CDR3 nucleotides: TGTGCCAGCAGCATCGGTGGGAACACTGAAGCTTTCTTT. Drawing the rest from reference TRBV7-3 and TRBJ1-1, the complete variable domain is GAGVSQTPSNKVTEKGKYVELRCDPISGHTALYWYRQSLGQGPEFLIYFQGTGAADDSGLPNDRFFAVRPEGSVSTLKIQRTERGDSAVYLCASSIGGNTEAFFGQGTRLTVV.

This chain uses TRBV24-1 with TRBJ1-2; no clear D gene. This CDR3 has 12 amino acids. Germline V gene data show CDR1 as KGHDR and CDR2 as SFDVKD. The V gene lost 10 bases and the J gene lost 5 bases, with 13 bases spanning the gap. The CDR3 spells CATSPGGYGYTF. CDR3 bases: TGTGCCACGAGCCCAGGAGGTTATGGCTACACCTTC.

The sample holds a few counts of this clonotype. The J gene is TRBJ2-5, the V gene TRBV7-3; D uncertain. V was cut by 3 bases and J by 1 base, with 6 bases left in between. The CDR3 spans 13 residues. The germline V gene encodes CDR1 SGHTA and CDR2 FQGTGA. In DNA form, the CDR3 reads TGTGCCAGCAGCTTGGACCCCCAAGAGACCCAGTACTTC. This encodes CASSLDPQETQYF.